These T cell receptor beta chains were read from a single sample in a study of blood T cell repertoires in COVID-19. Generated by immunoSEQ multiplex PCR, the TCRdb table keeps only in-frame clones and is missing some. Among roughly 220,000 clones listed, about 88% were seen once. The sequencing sample was made of peripheral blood. These receptors all come from a man between 60 and 75 years old with acute or convalescent COVID-19. Both conserved end residues are part of each CDR3. The D gene is left open where the match is weak. A row's size may be missing; if present it is once, few, many or a size class.

>TRBV11-2|NA|TRBD1|TRBJ1-2
CASSLVGRGLGYTF
TGTGCCAGCAGCTTAGTTGGCAGGGGGTTAGGCTACACCTTC
>TRBV16|NA|TRBD2|TRBJ2-7
CASSQGGGGPSYEQYF
TGTGCCAGCAGCCAAGGAGGCGGGGGACCCTCCTACGAGCAGTACTTC
>TRBV29-1|NA|TRBD1|TRBJ1-2
CSVTGGGRYGYTF
TGCAGCGTTACAGGGGGCGGGAGGTATGGCTACACCTTC
>TRBV11-2|NA|NA|TRBJ2-7
CASSGITGTAYEQYF
TGTGCCAGCAGCGGCATAACAGGGACCGCCTACGAGCAGTACTTC
>TRBV14|NA|NA|TRBJ2-3
CASSPTRQGIGTDTQYF
TGTGCCAGCAGCCCCACCCGCCAGGGGATAGGGACAGATACGCAGTATTTT
>TRBV6-1|few|NA|TRBJ1-2
CASSERGNEVVFGYTF
TGTGCCAGCAGTGAAAGAGGGAACGAAGTTGTTTTTGGCTACACCTTC
>TRBV9|NA|TRBD1|TRBJ1-3
CASSADITGGFSGNTIYF
TGTGCCAGCAGCGCAGACATTACAGGGGGTTTCTCTGGAAACACCATATATTTT
>TRBV28|NA|TRBD2|TRBJ2-5
CASSTGGWETQYF
TGTGCCAGCAGTACCGGGGGGTGGGAGACCCAGTACTTC
>TRBV5-4|NA|NA|TRBJ1-3
CASSPQSGLNTIYF
TGTGCCAGCAGCCCTCAGTCGGGTCTAAACACCATATATTTT
>TRBV29-1|NA|NA|TRBJ1-2
CSVRGSINYGYTF
TGCAGCGTGAGGGGGAGTATCAACTATGGCTACACCTTC
>TRBV2|NA|TRBD1|TRBJ1-5
CASSVDRGSQPQHF
TGTGCCAGCAGTGTAGACAGGGGGAGTCAGCCCCAGCATTTT
>TRBV29-1|NA|TRBD2|TRBJ2-7
CSVVGLAGSPSYEQYF
TGCAGCGTTGTCGGGCTAGCGGGGAGCCCATCCTACGAGCAGTACTTC
>TRBV20-1|NA|NA|TRBJ1-2
CSASSANYGYTF
TGCAGTGCGAGTTCGGCTAACTATGGCTACACCTTC
>TRBV9|NA|TRBD1|TRBJ1-5
CASSATTGINQPQHF
TGTGCCAGCAGCGCGACGACAGGGATTAATCAGCCCCAGCATTTT
>TRBV6-5|few|TRBD1|TRBJ1-2
CASCPGGNYGYTF
TGTGCCAGTTGCCCAGGGGGTAACTATGGCTACACCTTC
>TRBV2|NA|TRBD2|TRBJ2-3
CASSLAGTDTQYF
TGTGCCAGCAGCCTAGCGGGCACAGATACGCAGTATTTT
>TRBV4-2|NA|NA|TRBJ2-1
CASSQEGASGYNEQFF
TGTGCCAGCAGCCAAGAGGGGGCTAGCGGCTACAATGAGCAGTTCTTC
>TRBV5-1|NA|NA|TRBJ1-1
CASSLGRTGRGGSRTNTEAFF
TGCGCCAGCAGCTTGGGGCGTACCGGCAGGGGAGGGAGTCGAACGAACACTGAAGCTTTCTTT
>TRBV5-1|NA|NA|TRBJ1-1
CASSLDGGTEAFF
TGCGCCAGCAGCTTGGACGGGGGGACTGAAGCTTTCTTT
>TRBV10-3|NA|NA|TRBJ1-2
CAISGGWGGANYGYTF
TGTGCCATCAGTGGTGGATGGGGGGGAGCTAACTATGGCTACACCTTC
>TRBV14|NA|NA|TRBJ2-5
CASSPGATGTQYF
TGTGCCAGCAGCCCGGGAGCCACGGGGACCCAGTACTTC
>TRBV6-2/TRBV6-3|NA|NA|TRBJ2-1
CASSYFPPQETPNNEQFF
TGTGCCAGCAGTTACTTCCCCCCCCAGGAAACCCCTAACAATGAGCAGTTCTTC
>TRBV5-5|NA|NA|TRBJ2-4
CASSLAAGLRNIQYF
TGTGCCAGCAGCTTGGCCGCGGGGTTAAGGAACATTCAGTACTTC
>TRBV3-1/TRBV3-2|NA|NA|TRBJ2-2
CASSDGYTFVTGELFF
TGTGCCAGCAGCGACGGGTACACCTTTGTCACCGGGGAGCTGTTTTTT
>TRBV5-1|few|NA|TRBJ1-2
CASSSQMDYGYTF
TGCGCCAGCAGCTCGCAGATGGACTATGGCTACACCTTC
>TRBV18|once|NA|TRBJ1-1
CASSLRGLERNTEAFF
TGTGCCAGCTCCCTACGAGGATTGGAACGGAACACTGAAGCTTTCTTT
>TRBV6-1|few|NA|TRBJ2-3
CASSEYQAPSTDTQYF
TGTGCCAGCAGTGAATATCAAGCGCCCTCCACAGATACGCAGTATTTT
>TRBV4-2|NA|TRBD1|TRBJ2-2
CASSQGTGGQSEQASTNTGELFF
TGTGCCAGCAGCCAAGGGACAGGGGGACAATCAGAGCAGGCCTCTACGAACACCGGGGAGCTGTTTTTT
>TRBV5-1|NA|NA|TRBJ2-7
CASSLEGGPTGEQYF
TGCGCCAGCAGCTTGGAGGGGGGGCCGACCGGCGAGCAGTACTTC
>TRBV27|NA|TRBD1|TRBJ1-3
CASSTQGGAPGNTIYF
TGTGCCAGCAGTACACAAGGGGGCGCCCCTGGAAACACCATATATTTT
>TRBV5-1|NA|TRBD1|TRBJ1-5
CASSLGGTDNNQPQHF
TGCGCCAGCAGCTTAGGAGGGACAGACAACAATCAGCCCCAGCATTTT
>TRBV5-4|NA|TRBD1|TRBJ1-3
CASSRGQGRNTIYF
TGTGCCAGCAGCCGCGGACAGGGGAGGAACACCATATATTTT
>TRBV11-2|once|NA|TRBJ1-6
CASSANMGQSPLHF
TGTGCCAGCAGCGCGAACATGGGCCAGTCACCCCTCCACTTT
>TRBV6-6|NA|NA|TRBJ2-7
CASSYSSEFYEQYF
TGTGCCAGCAGTTACTCGTCAGAATTCTACGAGCAGTACTTC
>TRBV18|NA|NA|TRBJ2-1
CASSPPRLAYNEQFF
TGTGCCAGCTCACCACCGCGGCTAGCTTACAATGAGCAGTTCTTC
>TRBV19|NA|NA|TRBJ1-5
CASSWLPTGGWNQPQHF
TGTGCCAGTAGTTGGCTCCCTACAGGAGGGTGGAATCAGCCCCAGCATTTT
>TRBV6-4|NA|TRBD2|TRBJ2-3
CASSELAGADTQYF
TGTGCCAGCAGTGAACTAGCGGGGGCCGATACGCAGTATTTT
>TRBV21-1|once|NA|TRBJ2-7
CASSTGLAGAGQYF
TGTGCCAGCAGCACCGGACTAGCGGGGGCCGGGCAGTACTTC
>TRBV10-1|NA|NA|TRBJ2-2
CASSAGENTGELFF
TGCGCCAGCAGTGCAGGGGAGAACACCGGGGAGCTGTTTTTT
>TRBV5-4|NA|TRBD1|TRBJ2-5
CASSAGQGLGETQYF
TGTGCCAGCAGCGCGGGACAGGGATTGGGAGAGACCCAGTACTTC